The following is a T cell receptor beta chain sequence with its context. The data were obtained in a study of blood T cell repertoires in COVID-19. The wider study: Samples came from the United States, Italy and Spain, spanning acute and convalescent COVID-19. Nucleic acid was either cDNA or gDNA, and it came from T cells, B-cell-depleted T cells, or PBMCs.

Germline assignment: CDR1 SGHVS and CDR2 FQNEAQ. V was clipped by 2 bases and J by 9 bases; unmatched bases: 8. The CDR3 runs 16 residues. Study processing details: Reference gene primer amplification gave nucleated cell count estimates. Some clones are missing from TCRdb's copy, which holds only in-frame ones; the method was immunoSEQ multiplex PCR. V, J and clone size are taken as reported in that table, and D and trimming were inferred from the DNA itself. The top ten clones hold 7.5% of a sample with more than 95,000 clones, about 80% of them seen once. Material: peripheral blood. The TCR comes from a man aged 70 or older with active or convalescent COVID-19. V gene TRBV7-8 combines with J gene TRBJ1-6, with TRBD1 identical over 9 bases. CDR3 loop: CASSLPDRGVISPLHF. The DNA for the CDR3 is TGTGCCAGCAGCTTACCGGACAGGGGAGTAATTTCACCCCTCCACTTT. The variable domain in full, completed from reference TRBV7-8 and TRBJ1-6, reads GAGVSQSPRYKVAKRGQDVALRCDPISGHVSLFWYQQALGQGPEFLTYFQNEAQLDKSGLPSDRFFAERPEGSVSTLKIQRTQQEDSAVYLCASSLPDRGVISPLHFGNGTRLTVT.